The 24 T cell receptor beta chains below all came from one sample that was sequenced in a study of T cell repertoires in cytomegalovirus infection. The antigens for these receptors are not known. TCRdb ran MiXCR on the reads and lists one entry per CDR3 protein. The sample lists fewer than 950,000 distinct CDR3 sequences, 32% occurring once. This sample comprised cultured CD8+ T cells from PBMCs, obtained from culture after CMV antigen stimulation. These receptors originate from a human donor in good health (CMV status not recorded). Some clones in this sample may be carry-over from other donors' samples.

This clonotype was observed at least ten times. The chain carries TRBV7-6 and TRBJ2-3; D is ambiguous. Looked up from germline, CDR1 is SGHVS and CDR2 is FNYEAQ. V was clipped by 0 bases and J by 4 bases, with 11 bases between them. This CDR3 is 15 amino acids long. The CDR3: CASSLAPNRADTQYF. For the CDR3, the DNA is TGTGCCAGCAGCTTAGCGCCCAATCGGGCAGATACGCAGTATTTT.

This rearrangement joins TRBV6-6 to TRBJ2-1; 9 nucleotides line up with TRBD2. The germline CDR1 and CDR2 sequences are MNHNY and SVGAGI (reference sequence). The CDR3 is 18 residues long. V shed 0 bases and J 1 base; nucleotides not matched to a gene: 7. The CDR3 DNA is TGTGCCAGCAGTTACTCAGCTCTTAGCGGGGGATCCTACAATGAGCAGTTCTTC. Its protein is CASSYSALSGGSYNEQFF.

This clonotype has more than one count but fewer than ten. V gene TRBV6-2 or TRBV6-3 combines with J gene TRBJ2-3; D might be TRBD1 or TRBD2, each matching 6 bases. The germline V and J ends were trimmed by 7 bases and 5 bases, with 16 bases remaining between them. Germline V gene sequence: CDR1 MNHEY, CDR2 SVGEGT. The CDR3 is 14 residues long. Written as DNA, the CDR3 is TGTGCCAGCAATAGTGACAGGCGGGGAGATACGCAGTATTTT. Encoded protein: CASNSDRRGDTQYF.

This clonotype was counted ten times or more. The chain has TRBV7-2 and TRBJ2-1; D remains unclear. Germline V gene lookup returns CDR1 SGHTA and CDR2 FQGNSA. V shed 1 base and J shed 4 bases, with 17 bases lying between them. This CDR3 contains 17 residues. CDR3 region: CASSLGMRDIRYNEQFF. In DNA form, the CDR3 reads TGTGCCAGCAGCTTAGGTATGCGTGACATCCGTTACAATGAGCAGTTCTTC.

This clonotype has just a few counts. The chain has TRBV2 and TRBJ2-7; tentatively, D is TRBD2 (6 bases). The germline gives CDR1 SNHLY, CDR2 FYNNEI. The V gene lost 2 bases and the J gene lost 4 bases, with 21 bases spanning the gap. The CDR3 extends over 17 amino acids. The CDR3 spells CASSELTGADLSYEQYF. In DNA form, the CDR3 reads TGTGCCAGCAGTGAACTCACGGGAGCGGACCTTTCTTACGAGCAGTACTTC.

This clonotype came up a few times. The chain is built from TRBV6-6 and TRBJ2-6, with a possible D match to TRBD1 (5 bases). The germline gives CDR1 MNHNY, CDR2 SVGAGI (reference sequence). The CDR3 has 14 amino acids. V was shortened by 6 bases and J by 6 bases, with 12 bases between the two germline ends. Written as DNA, the CDR3 is TGTGCCAGCAGAACAGGATGGGAGGCCAACGTCCTGACTTTC. Its protein product is CASRTGWEANVLTF.

This chain links TRBV7-9 with TRBJ2-4; 10 bases match TRBD1. V was pared by 5 bases and J by 0 bases, with 7 bases of the junction left unmatched. There are 17 residues in the CDR3. Germline CDR1 reads SEHNR; CDR2 reads FQNEAQ (reference sequence). The CDR3 protein is CASSGQGDGEAKNIQYF. DNA for the CDR3: TGTGCCAGCAGCGGACAGGGGGATGGAGAAGCCAAAAACATTCAGTACTTC.

This clonotype was counted a few times. V usage is TRBV19 and J usage is TRBJ2-7, with TRBD1 identical over 10 bases. V was pared by 7 bases and J by 2 bases, with 5 bases of the junction left unmatched. The germline gives CDR1 LNHDA, CDR2 SQIVND (reference sequence). The CDR3 has 14 amino acids. DNA of the CDR3: TGTGCCAGTACCACCGGGACAGGGGCCTACGAGCAGTACTTC. Protein sequence: CASTTGTGAYEQYF.

The CDR3 sequence is CSARDGTSGGLARNTQYF. The CDR3 coding sequence is TGCAGTGCTAGAGATGGCACTAGCGGGGGCCTAGCGCGGAATACGCAGTATTTT. V usage is TRBV20-1 and J usage is TRBJ2-3, with 11 bases matching TRBD2. With V trimmed by 0 bases and J by 7 bases, 15 bases remained unmatched. Germline V gene lookup returns CDR1 DFQATT and CDR2 SNEGSKA (reference sequence). The CDR3 has 18 amino acids.

The table lists this clonotype with a few counts. V and J are TRBV7-2 and TRBJ2-3; D unresolved. The CDR3 is 14 residues long. CDR1 and CDR2 (germline): SGHTA, FQGNSA. V was clipped by 1 base and J by 6 bases, with 11 bases between them. CDR3 nucleotide sequence: TGTGCCAGCAGCTTAGGGGGTGGGATGGATACGCAGTATTTT. This encodes CASSLGGGMDTQYF.

On this clonotype: A read error may produce the germline difference seen at one junction end. The rearrangement uses TRBV7-9 and TRBJ2-2, with no clear D. The germline V gene encodes CDR1 SEHNR and CDR2 FQNEAQ (reference sequence). The CDR3 length is 14 residues. CDR3: CASSFTVDTGELFF. DNA of the CDR3: TGTGCTAGCAGCTTTACAGTTGACACCGGGGAGCTGTTTTTT.

This clonotype was counted only a few times. CDR3 amino acids: CASTPPDRVTEAFF. Here the CDR3 DNA reads TGTGCCAGCACCCCTCCCGACAGGGTAACTGAAGCTTTCTTT. The chain combines TRBV12-3 or TRBV12-4 with TRBJ1-1, with 7 bases aligning to TRBD1. The V gene end was trimmed by 7 bases and the J gene end by 5 bases; junction bases not matched to a gene: 10. The CDR3 spans 14 residues.

This chain joins TRBV3-1 and TRBJ1-2; no firm D call. The V end lost 1 base, the J end lost 2 bases, and 17 bases lay between the germline ends. This CDR3 is built from 17 residues. The germline V gene encodes CDR1 LGHDT and CDR2 YNNKEL (reference sequence). The CDR3 region has the DNA TGTGCCAGCAGCCAAGGAGGTGGTCAGACAAGAAACTATGGCTACACCTTC. It codes for CASSQGGGQTRNYGYTF.

The chain couples TRBV6-1 to TRBJ1-2; perhaps TRBD1 as D (5 bases). Germline loops: CDR1 MNHNS, CDR2 SASEGT. V shed 8 bases and J shed 0 bases, with 13 bases lying between them. The CDR3 consists of 14 residues. The chain's CDR3 is CASPLGGPNYGYTF. CDR3 coding DNA: TGTGCCAGCCCCCTGGGGGGACCTAACTATGGCTACACCTTC.

For this clonotype: A read error is possible here, since a much larger clone lies one base away. V is TRBV5-6 and J is TRBJ2-3; no clear D. CDR1 and CDR2 from the germline V gene are SGHDT and YYEEEE. V was trimmed by 3 bases and J by 1 base, leaving 9 bases between them. CDR3 size: 14 residues. The CDR3 here is CASSSGVGTDTQYF. CDR3 nucleotides: TGTGCCAGCAGCTCGGGCGTGGGCACAGATACGCAGTATTTT.

This chain links TRBV10-3 with TRBJ2-7; 7 bases agree with TRBD1. Germline CDR1 ENHRY, CDR2 SYGVKD. CDR3 size: 12 residues. Trimming took 2 bases from V and 5 from J; bases not matched to a gene: 0. The CDR3 sequence is CAISEDRDEQYF. CDR3 DNA: TGTGCCATCAGTGAGGACAGGGACGAGCAGTACTTC.

The chain carries TRBV19 and TRBJ1-2; unclear D gene. The CDR3 extends over 13 amino acids. Germline CDR1 reads LNHDA; CDR2 reads SQIVND (reference sequence). The V and J ends lost 8 bases and 5 bases respectively, with 15 bases between them. Written as DNA, the CDR3 is TGTGCCAGTTACGGGTCCTTCACGTATGGCTACACCTTC. It is translated as CASYGSFTYGYTF.

This chain links TRBV19 with TRBJ1-5; 11 bases map to TRBD1. CDR1 and CDR2 from the germline V gene are LNHDA and SQIVND (reference sequence). V shed 2 bases, J shed 7 bases, and the junction held 7 bases outside the gene matches. The CDR3 runs to 16 residues. The CDR3: CASSILRDRGNQPQHF. CDR3 DNA sequence: TGTGCCAGTAGTATACTCCGGGACAGGGGGAACCAGCCCCAGCATTTT.

This clonotype appeared a few times. CDR3 sequence reads: CASSQDEQGYGYTF. CDR3 nucleotide sequence: TGTGCCAGCAGCCAAGATGAACAGGGCTATGGCTACACCTTC. This chain links TRBV4-2 with TRBJ1-2; weak D call: TRBD1 (6 bases). The germline V gene encodes CDR1 LGHNA and CDR2 YNFKEQ. CDR3 length: 14 residues. V was trimmed by 0 bases and J by 4 bases, leaving 9 bases between them.

This clonotype appeared a few times. The chain uses TRBV6-2 or TRBV6-3 and TRBJ2-2, with D hard to call. Germline lookup yields CDR1 MNHEY and CDR2 SVGEGT. V was pared by 5 bases and J by 13 bases, with 20 bases between. This CDR3 has 14 amino acids. CDR3 bases: TGTGCCAGCAGTCCCCGTTCTCTCCCGGGCGGGCTGTTTTTT. This translates into CASSPRSLPGGLFF.

This clonotype has only a few counts. This chain uses TRBV7-9 with TRBJ2-7; 7 bases are a match to TRBD2. The germline CDR1 and CDR2 sequences are SEHNR and FQNEAQ (reference sequence). The CDR3 contains 13 residues. V dropped 8 bases and J dropped 0; count of bases not matched to a gene: 4. The DNA of the CDR3 is TGTGCCAGCTTGGGGGGGATCTCCTACGAGCAGTACTTC. Its translation is CASLGGISYEQYF.

V gene TRBV19 combines with J gene TRBJ2-1, with unresolved D. Looked up from germline, CDR1 is LNHDA and CDR2 is SQIVND (reference sequence). V was shortened by 7 bases and J by 0 bases, with 13 bases between the two germline ends. The CDR3 loop spans 15 amino acids. CDR3 bases: TGTGCCAGTACCTGGACGGATAGCTCCTACAATGAGCAGTTCTTC. This gives the protein CASTWTDSSYNEQFF.

The rearrangement links TRBV20-1 to TRBJ1-6; unclear D gene. The CDR3 consists of 14 residues. In germline, CDR1 is DFQATT, CDR2 SNEGSKA (reference sequence). Trimming pared 1 base from V and 8 bases from J, leaving 12 bases between. Written as DNA, the CDR3 is TGCAGTGCTAGAGGACACGTTCCTCATTCACCCCTCCACTTT. This codes for CSARGHVPHSPLHF.

J is TRBJ2-7 and V is TRBV7-8; 8 bases agree with TRBD1. CDR1 SGHVS and CDR2 FQNEAQ come from the germline V gene. The V and J ends lost 3 bases and 5 bases, in that order; junction bases with no gene match: 18. CDR3 length: 18 residues. The CDR3 coding sequence is TGTGCCAGCAGCTTTTCTTTCTGGTCGGGGCAGGGGGCGGACGAGCAGTACGTC. This gives the protein CASSFSFWSGQGADEQYV.